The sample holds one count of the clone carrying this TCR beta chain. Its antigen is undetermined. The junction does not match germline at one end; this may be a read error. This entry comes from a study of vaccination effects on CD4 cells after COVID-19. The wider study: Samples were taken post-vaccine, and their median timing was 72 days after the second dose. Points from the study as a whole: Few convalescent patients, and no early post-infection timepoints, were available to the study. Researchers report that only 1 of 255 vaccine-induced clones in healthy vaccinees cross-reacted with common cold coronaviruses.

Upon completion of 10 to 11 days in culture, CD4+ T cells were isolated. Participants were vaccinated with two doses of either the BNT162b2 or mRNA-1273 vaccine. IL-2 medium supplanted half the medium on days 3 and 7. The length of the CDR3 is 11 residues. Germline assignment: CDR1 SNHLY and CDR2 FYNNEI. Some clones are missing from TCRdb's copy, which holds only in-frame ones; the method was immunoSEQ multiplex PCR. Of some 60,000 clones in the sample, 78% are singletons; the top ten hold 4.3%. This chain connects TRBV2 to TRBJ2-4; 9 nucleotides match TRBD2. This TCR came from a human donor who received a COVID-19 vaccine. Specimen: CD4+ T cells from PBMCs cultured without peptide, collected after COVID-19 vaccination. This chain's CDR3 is CASSPGLAKNF. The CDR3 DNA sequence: TGTGCCAGCAGTCCGGGACTAGCCAAGAACTTC.